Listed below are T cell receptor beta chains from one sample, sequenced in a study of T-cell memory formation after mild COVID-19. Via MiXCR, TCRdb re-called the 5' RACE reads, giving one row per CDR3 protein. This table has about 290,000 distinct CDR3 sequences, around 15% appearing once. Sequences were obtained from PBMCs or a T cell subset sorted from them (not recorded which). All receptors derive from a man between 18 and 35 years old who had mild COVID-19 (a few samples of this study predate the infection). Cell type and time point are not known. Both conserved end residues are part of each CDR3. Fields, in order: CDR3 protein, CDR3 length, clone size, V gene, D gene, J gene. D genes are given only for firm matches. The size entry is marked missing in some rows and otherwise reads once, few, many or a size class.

CASFSAGGDSYGYTF | 15 | . | TRBV6-2/TRBV6-3 | . | TRBJ1-2
CATSNVAAGGNTIYF | 15 | . | TRBV15 | . | TRBJ1-3
CASSSGSQRVETQYF | 15 | . | TRBV7-9 | . | TRBJ2-5
CASLRRGIGEKLFF | 14 | . | TRBV28 | . | TRBJ1-4
CASSPPERGSTDTQYF | 16 | few | TRBV7-9 | TRBD2 | TRBJ2-3
CSGEEGTEAFF | 11 | . | TRBV29-1 | . | TRBJ1-1
CSASRTGKLFF | 11 | few | TRBV20-1 | TRBD1 | TRBJ1-4
CASQLTVGPGELFF | 14 | few | TRBV7-6 | . | TRBJ2-2
CASSLGPGHPAYSPLHF | 17 | few | TRBV5-6 | . | TRBJ1-6
CASRRQGTQPQHF | 13 | many | TRBV12-3/TRBV12-4 | TRBD1 | TRBJ1-5
CASSQGTSGVETQYF | 15 | . | TRBV3-1 | TRBD2 | TRBJ2-5
CASSLAGSSYNSPLHF | 16 | many | TRBV5-1 | . | TRBJ1-6
CASSPRTDRIHGYTF | 15 | few | TRBV7-8 | . | TRBJ1-2
CAITLKGRSCQPQHF | 15 | . | TRBV10-3 | . | TRBJ1-5
CASSPGTAIAGNTIYF | 16 | few | TRBV18 | TRBD1 | TRBJ1-3
CASSVDDYEQYF | 12 | few | TRBV9 | . | TRBJ2-7
CASSLVANYGYTF | 13 | few | TRBV7-2 | . | TRBJ1-2
CSVWGRGTGLSYEQYF | 16 | . | TRBV29-1 | . | TRBJ2-7
CASSSSPSRSPLHF | 14 | few | TRBV12-3/TRBV12-4 | . | TRBJ1-6